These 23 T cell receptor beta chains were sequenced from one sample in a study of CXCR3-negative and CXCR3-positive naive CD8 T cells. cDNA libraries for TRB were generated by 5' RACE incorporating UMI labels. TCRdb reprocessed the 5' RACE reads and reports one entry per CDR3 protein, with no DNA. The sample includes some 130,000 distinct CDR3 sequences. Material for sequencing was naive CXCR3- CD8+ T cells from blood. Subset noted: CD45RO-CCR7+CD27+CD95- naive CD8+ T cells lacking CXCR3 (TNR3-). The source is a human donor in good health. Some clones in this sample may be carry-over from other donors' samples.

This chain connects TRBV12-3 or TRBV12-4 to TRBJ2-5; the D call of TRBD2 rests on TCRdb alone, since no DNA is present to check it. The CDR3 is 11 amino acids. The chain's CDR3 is CASSPSGTQYF.

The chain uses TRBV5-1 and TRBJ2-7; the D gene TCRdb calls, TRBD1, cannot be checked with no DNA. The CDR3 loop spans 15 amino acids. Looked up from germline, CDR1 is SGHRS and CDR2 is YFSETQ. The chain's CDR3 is CASRPDGAFSYEQYF.

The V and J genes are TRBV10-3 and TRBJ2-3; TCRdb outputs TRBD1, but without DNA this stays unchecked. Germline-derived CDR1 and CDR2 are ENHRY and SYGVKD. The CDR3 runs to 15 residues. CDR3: CAIMDRTGSTDTQYF.

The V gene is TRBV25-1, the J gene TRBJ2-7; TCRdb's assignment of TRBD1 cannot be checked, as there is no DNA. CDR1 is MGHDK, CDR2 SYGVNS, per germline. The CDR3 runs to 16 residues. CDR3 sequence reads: CASSAPMGTAMYEQYF.

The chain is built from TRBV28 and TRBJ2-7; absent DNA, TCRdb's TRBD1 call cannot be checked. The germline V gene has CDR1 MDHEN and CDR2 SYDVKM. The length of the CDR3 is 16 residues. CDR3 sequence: CASSLSRDVSSYEQYF.

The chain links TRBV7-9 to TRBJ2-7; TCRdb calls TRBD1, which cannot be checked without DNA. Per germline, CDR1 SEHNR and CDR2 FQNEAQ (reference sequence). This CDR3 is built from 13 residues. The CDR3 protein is CASSNTGGYEQYF.

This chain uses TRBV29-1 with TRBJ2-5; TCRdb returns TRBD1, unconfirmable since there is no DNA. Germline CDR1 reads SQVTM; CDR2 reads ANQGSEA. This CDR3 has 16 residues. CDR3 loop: CSVTQGRTIVQETQYF.

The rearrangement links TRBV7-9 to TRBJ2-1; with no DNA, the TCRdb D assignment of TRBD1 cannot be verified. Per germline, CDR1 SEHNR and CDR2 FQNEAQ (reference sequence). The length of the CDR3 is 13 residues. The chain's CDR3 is CASSLTGVNEQFF.

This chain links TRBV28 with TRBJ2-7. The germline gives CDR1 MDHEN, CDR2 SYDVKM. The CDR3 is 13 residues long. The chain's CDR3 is CASSLVNSYEQYF.

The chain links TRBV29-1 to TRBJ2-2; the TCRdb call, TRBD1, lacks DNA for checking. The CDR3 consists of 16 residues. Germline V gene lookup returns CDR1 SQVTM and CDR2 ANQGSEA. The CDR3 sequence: CSVEWIQGAGTGELFF.

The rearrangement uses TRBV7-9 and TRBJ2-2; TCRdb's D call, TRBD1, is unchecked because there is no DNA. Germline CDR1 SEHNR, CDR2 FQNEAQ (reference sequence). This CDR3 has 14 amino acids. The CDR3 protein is CASPTGDITGELFF.

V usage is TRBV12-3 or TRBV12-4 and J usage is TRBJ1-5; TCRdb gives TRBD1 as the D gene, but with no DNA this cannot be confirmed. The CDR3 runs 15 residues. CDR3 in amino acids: CASSDPAQQGQPQHF.

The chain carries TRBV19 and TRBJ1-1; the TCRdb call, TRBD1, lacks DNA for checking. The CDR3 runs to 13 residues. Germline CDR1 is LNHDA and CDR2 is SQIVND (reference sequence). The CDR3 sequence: CASSDRLNTEAFF.

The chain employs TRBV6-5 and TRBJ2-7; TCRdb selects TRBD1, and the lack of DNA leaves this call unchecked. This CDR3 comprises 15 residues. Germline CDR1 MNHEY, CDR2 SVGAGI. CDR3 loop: CASSFSDRAHYEQYF.

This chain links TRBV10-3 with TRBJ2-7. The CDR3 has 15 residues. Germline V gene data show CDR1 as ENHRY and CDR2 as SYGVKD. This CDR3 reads CAISESGQVPYEQYF.

The CDR3 sequence is CSVPQGYYGYTF. This sequence joins TRBV29-1 and TRBJ1-2; TCRdb's D gene call, TRBD1, goes unchecked for lack of DNA. This CDR3 has 12 residues. The germline V gene encodes CDR1 SQVTM and CDR2 ANQGSEA.

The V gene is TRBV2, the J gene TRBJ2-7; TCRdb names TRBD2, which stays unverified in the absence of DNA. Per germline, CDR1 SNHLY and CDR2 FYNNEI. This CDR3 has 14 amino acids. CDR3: CASTEEGWADEQYF.

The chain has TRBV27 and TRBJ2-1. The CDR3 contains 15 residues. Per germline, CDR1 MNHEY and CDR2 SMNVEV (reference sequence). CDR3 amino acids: CASSLSGGPHNEQFF.

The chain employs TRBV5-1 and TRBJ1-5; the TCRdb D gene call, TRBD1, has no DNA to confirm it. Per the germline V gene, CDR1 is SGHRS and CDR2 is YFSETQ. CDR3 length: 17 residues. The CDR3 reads CASSQDLRDRDDQPQHF.

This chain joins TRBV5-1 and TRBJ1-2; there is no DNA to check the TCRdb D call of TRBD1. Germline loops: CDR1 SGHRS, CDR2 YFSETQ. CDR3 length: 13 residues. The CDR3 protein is CASSPGQLNGYTF.

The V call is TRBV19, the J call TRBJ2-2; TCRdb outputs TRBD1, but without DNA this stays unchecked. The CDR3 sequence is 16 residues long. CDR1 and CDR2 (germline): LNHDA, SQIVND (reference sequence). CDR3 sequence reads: CASSTLTGWGTGELFF.

The chain's CDR3 is CSARDPASVYNEQFF. This chain links TRBV20-1 with TRBJ2-1; the D gene TCRdb calls, TRBD2, cannot be checked with no DNA. This CDR3 comprises 15 residues. CDR1 DFQATT and CDR2 SNEGSKA come from the germline V gene (reference sequence).

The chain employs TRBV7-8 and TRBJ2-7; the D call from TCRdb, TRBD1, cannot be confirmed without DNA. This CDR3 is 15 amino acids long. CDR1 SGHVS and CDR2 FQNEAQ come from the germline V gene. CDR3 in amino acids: CASSLPRGTTYEQYF.